Each of the 21 T cell receptor beta chains below was sequenced from the same sample in a study of shared clonotypes between healthy human individuals. Terminally differentiated effector memory CD45RA+ cells were excluded by CCR7 positive selection of CD45RO-negative cells. Only in-frame clones appear in the TCRdb table, and some are missing; sequencing was by immunoSEQ multiplex PCR. This sample has 1.5 million to 2.5 million clones; just under 95% occur once, and the top ten carry 1% to 1.5%. The specimen sequenced was naive CD8+ T cells sorted from blood. The source is a man between 18 and 35 years old in good health.

The V gene is TRBV9, the J gene TRBJ2-1; the match to TRBD2 covers 11 bases. The V gene end was trimmed by 0 bases and the J gene end by 7 bases; junction bases not matched to a gene: 6. The CDR3 runs 16 residues. Germline assignment: CDR1 SGDLS and CDR2 YYNGEE. The CDR3 region has the DNA TGTGCCAGCAGCGTAGCGACTAGCGGGGCCTGGAATGAGCAGTTCTTC. It codes for CASSVATSGAWNEQFF.

V and J are TRBV28 and TRBJ1-5; D is uncertain. There are 15 residues in the CDR3. Germline V gene lookup returns CDR1 MDHEN and CDR2 SYDVKM. V lost 5 bases, J lost 2 bases, and 13 bases lay in between. In DNA, the CDR3 is TGTGCCAGCAGTCTAACACTGGAGGGCAATCAGCCCCAGCATTTT. Amino acid sequence: CASSLTLEGNQPQHF.

The chain uses TRBV19 and TRBJ2-7; D ambiguous. Between the trimmed V and J ends, which lost 3 bases and 3 bases, there was a span of 12 bases. In germline, CDR1 is LNHDA, CDR2 SQIVND (reference sequence). The CDR3 is 14 residues long. CDR3 DNA sequence: TGTGCCAGTAGTATGAGGCCAGAGAGCTACGAGCAGTACTTC. This codes for CASSMRPESYEQYF.

Concerning this clone itself: The sample contains more than one DNA sequence encoding this CDR3. The chain recombines TRBV27 with TRBJ1-5; perhaps TRBD1 as D (6 bases). Germline-derived CDR1 and CDR2 are MNHEY and SMNVEV (reference sequence). V gave up 6 bases and J gave up 1 base, with 10 bases separating them. CDR3 length: 14 residues. This chain's CDR3 is CASRLRGSNQPQHF. CDR3 DNA sequence: TGTGCCAGCAGACTAAGGGGGAGCAATCAGCCCCAGCATTTT.

CDR3 DNA sequence: TGTGCCAGCAGTGATTTGGGGACTAGACCCAACAATGAGCAGTTCTTC. As protein: CASSDLGTRPNNEQFF. The genes are TRBV2 and TRBJ2-1, with 8 bases that match TRBD2. This CDR3 contains 16 residues. Trimming took 3 bases from V and 5 from J; bases not matched to a gene: 9. Germline V gene lookup returns CDR1 SNHLY and CDR2 FYNNEI.

The rearrangement joins TRBV10-3 to TRBJ1-2, with 9 bases aligning to TRBD1. Germline V gene sequence: CDR1 ENHRY, CDR2 SYGVKD. This CDR3 spans 18 amino acids. V trimming: 0 bases; J trimming: 4 bases; junction bases outside the gene matches: 12. DNA for the CDR3: TGTGCCATCAGTGAGTCCACGGAAACAGGGGGCGCCTTCTATGGCTACACCTTC. Residues: CAISESTETGGAFYGYTF.

This rearrangement joins TRBV29-1 to TRBJ2-1, with D uncertain. CDR3 size: 14 residues. Trimming took off 7 bases at V and 0 bases at J, with 13 bases between the two ends. The V gene's germline CDR1 is SQVTM and CDR2 ANQGSEA. CDR3 residues: CSAETLPSYNEQFF. In DNA, the CDR3 is TGCAGCGCCGAAACTTTACCCTCCTACAATGAGCAGTTCTTC.

The V call is TRBV11-2, the J call TRBJ2-2, with D perhaps matching TRBD1 or TRBD2 (6 bases each). The CDR3 loop spans 16 amino acids. Trimming took off 6 bases at V and 1 base at J, with 15 bases between the two ends. Germline V gives CDR1 SGHAT, CDR2 FQNNGV. The CDR3 protein is CASSLLRGVNTGELFF. The CDR3 bases are TGTGCCAGCAGTCTCCTAAGGGGGGTGAACACCGGGGAGCTGTTTTTT.

The chain carries TRBV6-8 and TRBJ2-3, with TRBD1 as a possible D gene (6 bases). Germline values: CDR1 MNHGY, CDR2 SAAAGT. The CDR3 length is 12 residues. The germline V and J ends were trimmed by 6 bases and 8 bases, with 12 bases remaining between them. Here the CDR3 reads CASRSDRRTQYF. CDR3 nucleotide sequence: TGTGCCAGCAGATCGGACAGACGTACGCAGTATTTT.

The gene calls are TRBV4-3 and TRBJ2-2; D is undetermined. Germline CDR1 LGHNA, CDR2 YSLEER. Trimming shortened V by 4 bases and J by 2 bases, and 8 bases separated the two germline ends. The CDR3 totals 14 residues. Here the CDR3 reads CASSPARNTGELFF. CDR3 DNA sequence: TGCGCCAGCAGCCCCGCTCGTAACACCGGGGAGCTGTTTTTT.

The DNA of the CDR3 is TGCGCCAGCAGCCAAGGGACAGGGATAGTAGAGACCCAGTACTTC. This gives the protein CASSQGTGIVETQYF. The rearrangement links TRBV4-3 to TRBJ2-5; 8 nucleotides match TRBD1. Germline V gives CDR1 LGHNA, CDR2 YSLEER. The J segment lost 4 bases and the V segment lost 1 base, leaving 5 bases of the junction unmatched. CDR3 size: 15 residues.

The rearrangement links TRBV4-3 to TRBJ2-3, with 9 bases fitting TRBD2. Germline V CDR1 and CDR2: LGHNA, YSLEER. This CDR3 is 13 amino acids long. The ends lost 8 bases at V and 5 bases at J; junction bases unmatched: 5. The CDR3 DNA reads as TGCGCCAGCGCGGGAGGGCCGGGAGATACGCAGTATTTT. Its protein is CASAGGPGDTQYF.

CDR3 amino acids: CASVWASGETQYF. The CDR3 coding sequence is TGTGCCAGCGTGTGGGCCAGTGGGGAGACCCAGTACTTC. V usage is TRBV2 and J usage is TRBJ2-5; D is unclear. The CDR3 extends over 13 amino acids. Looked up from germline, CDR1 is SNHLY and CDR2 is FYNNEI. V was clipped by 8 bases and J by 5 bases, with 15 bases between them.

This sequence joins TRBV5-1 and TRBJ1-2; D ambiguous. Trimming cost V 0 bases and J 5 bases, with 17 bases left between them. This CDR3 has 16 residues. Germline V CDR1 and CDR2: SGHRS, YFSETQ. The CDR3 region is CASSLVRTDSTYGYTF. The CDR3 coding sequence is TGCGCCAGCAGCTTGGTCCGGACGGATTCTACTTATGGCTACACCTTC.

Worth noting for this clone: The same CDR3 is also encoded by other DNA sequences in this sample. V gene TRBV7-2 combines with J gene TRBJ1-6; maybe TRBD1 (6 bases). Germline loops: CDR1 SGHTA, CDR2 FQGNSA. V was clipped by 1 base and J by 0 bases, with 7 bases between them. The CDR3 extends over 16 amino acids. CDR3 sequence: CASSLGGPSYNSPLHF. The CDR3 DNA sequence: TGTGCCAGCAGCTTAGGGGGGCCCTCCTATAATTCACCCCTCCACTTT.

This chain connects TRBV30 to TRBJ1-6, with D tentatively TRBD1 (5 bases). Germline assignment: CDR1 GTSNPN and CDR2 SVGIG (reference sequence). The CDR3 sequence is 14 residues long. Trimming shortened V by 2 bases and J by 9 bases, and 14 bases separated the two germline ends. The CDR3 loop is CAWSPGAGSSPLHF. DNA of the CDR3: TGTGCCTGGAGTCCCGGAGCAGGGAGTTCACCCCTCCACTTT.

V usage is TRBV27 and J usage is TRBJ2-1, with 14 bases matching TRBD2. V trimming: 6 bases; J trimming: 8 bases; junction bases outside the gene matches: 9. There are 16 residues in the CDR3. Germline V gives CDR1 MNHEY, CDR2 SMNVEV (reference sequence). The CDR3 protein is CASRPAGLAGVDEQFF. DNA of the CDR3: TGTGCCAGCAGACCAGCGGGACTAGCGGGAGTGGATGAGCAGTTCTTC.

The sample holds one count of this clone. V gene TRBV29-1 combines with J gene TRBJ2-7; tentatively, D is TRBD2 (6 bases). Germline V CDR1 and CDR2: SQVTM, ANQGSEA. There are 15 residues in the CDR3. V shed 4 bases and J shed 2 bases, with 18 bases lying between them. For the CDR3, the DNA is TGCAGCGTTGGTTTAACGGGAGTTGTTCCCTACGAGCAGTACTTC. It translates to CSVGLTGVVPYEQYF.

The chain employs TRBV15 and TRBJ2-1, with 8 nucleotides matching TRBD2. The V gene end was trimmed by 5 bases and the J gene end by 8 bases; junction bases not matched to a gene: 8. CDR1 LNHNV and CDR2 YYDKDF come from the germline V gene (reference sequence). The CDR3 is 14 residues long. As DNA, the CDR3 is TGTGCCACCAGCCCCGAGGGACTAGAGGATGAGCAGTTCTTC. Translation gives CATSPEGLEDEQFF. The full variable domain, its missing parts supplied by reference TRBV15 and TRBJ2-1, is DAMVIQNPRYQVTQFGKPVTLSCSQTLNHNVMYWYQQKSSQAPKLLFHYYDKDFNNEADTPDNFQSRRPNTSFCFLDIRSPGLGDTAMYLCATSPEGLEDEQFFGPGTRLTVL.

This clone occurred once. The gene calls are TRBV9 and TRBJ1-2, with D uncertain. V lost 2 bases to trimming and J lost 1 base, with 6 bases between them. The V gene's germline CDR1 is SGDLS and CDR2 YYNGEE. The CDR3 runs 13 residues. The CDR3 coding sequence is TGTGCCAGCAGCGTCTCTAATAACTATGGCTACACCTTC. Translating it yields CASSVSNNYGYTF.

Of note for this clone: Other DNA sequences in the sample encode the same CDR3. This chain links TRBV28 with TRBJ2-5; D uncertain. Trimming took off 3 bases at V and 4 bases at J, with 6 bases between the two ends. Germline V CDR1 and CDR2: MDHEN, SYDVKM. This CDR3 has 12 amino acids. CDR3 in amino acids: CASSLMGETQYF. The CDR3, as DNA: TGTGCCAGCAGTTTGATGGGAGAGACCCAGTACTTC.